This T cell receptor (beta chain) was identified in a study of blood T cell repertoires in COVID-19 (dated by TCRdb to 2018 to 2020). At the level of the whole study: Collaborator samples came from the United States, Italy and Spain and covered acute and convalescent phases of COVID-19. Samples were obtained from the ongoing ImmuneRACE study (first 160 participants) and from about 1,300 subjects provided by 6 global collaborators. The prospective study material was composed of cDNA or gDNA derived from T cells, B-cell-depleted T cells, or PBMCs. Where HLA class I and class II types were available, the types were taken from metadata supplied by the sample provider, not from assay-based typing. Nearly every sample came with metadata listing a de-identified subject ID, COVID-19 status, age in years and sex. A freely available public database, intended as a resource for researchers studying the immune response to SARS-CoV-2, is where the repertoires were released. Subjects who had been exposed to COVID-19, were actively infected with it, or had recovered from it provided the deeply sampled blood TCRbeta repertoires that made up the dataset. What the work shows at the level of the full study, not this receptor alone: The amount of clinical and demographic metadata varied by source and participant and was provided uncurated.

The collaborating institutions used their own protocols to collect whole blood in K2EDTA tubes. For TCRbeta analysis, collaborators shipped samples as frozen whole blood, isolated PBMCs, or DNA extracted from either of those sample types. Comments on this clone: Its specific antigen is unknown. It has no much larger one-base neighbor in the sample; base qualities were not kept.

The immunoSEQ Assay, a bias-controlled multiplex PCR, was used to amplify TCRbeta CDR3 regions from genomic DNA. The paper's data handling went like this. Nucleated cell counts per sample were estimated from amplification of reference gene primers within the assay. Sequence reads were collapsed and filtered to measure the absolute abundance of every unique TCRbeta CDR3 rearrangement. For each sample, productive Simpson clonality was calculated by taking the square root of Simpson's diversity index across productive rearrangements. As stored in TCRdb, this immuneACCESS dataset retains in-frame rearrangements with V and J assigned. A fraction of the clones does not appear; measured against another copy, unresolved V genes explain less than half of the discrepancy, and the remainder lacks a known reason. That table is the source of V, J and clone size, and D and trimming were worked out from the DNA. The sample contains 180,000 or so clones, roughly 85% of them found a single time. Roughly 8.2% of the sample is held by the ten biggest clonotypes.

Trimming takes 5 bases from V and 3 bases from J, and the germline ends sit 16 bases apart. CDR1 SGHTA and CDR2 FQGNSA are derived from the germline V gene. There are 15 amino acids in the CDR3, from cysteine to phenylalanine inclusive. Only the CDR3 portion is preserved as DNA: 45 bases, with reading frame beginning at the first base. This clonotype originated in a woman aged 55-70 years with acute or convalescent COVID-19. Material: peripheral blood. The sequence links TRBV7-2 to TRBJ2-5; TRBD2 is a weak D gene call, 5 bases matching. The bases are TGTGCCAGCAGCCTTAGTGGTAGCGTGGAAGAGACCCAGTACTTC. The encoded protein is CASSLSGSVEETQYF.